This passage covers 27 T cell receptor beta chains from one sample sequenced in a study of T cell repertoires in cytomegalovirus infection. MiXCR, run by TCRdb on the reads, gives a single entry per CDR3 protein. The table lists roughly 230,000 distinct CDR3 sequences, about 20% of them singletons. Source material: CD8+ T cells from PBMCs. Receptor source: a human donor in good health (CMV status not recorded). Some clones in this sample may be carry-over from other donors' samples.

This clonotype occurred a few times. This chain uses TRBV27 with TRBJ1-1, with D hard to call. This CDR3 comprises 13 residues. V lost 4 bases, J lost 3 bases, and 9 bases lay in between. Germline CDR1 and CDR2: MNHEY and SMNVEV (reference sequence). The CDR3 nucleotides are TGTGCCAGCAGTTGGAGTAGGGACACTGAAGCTTTCTTT. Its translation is CASSWSRDTEAFF.

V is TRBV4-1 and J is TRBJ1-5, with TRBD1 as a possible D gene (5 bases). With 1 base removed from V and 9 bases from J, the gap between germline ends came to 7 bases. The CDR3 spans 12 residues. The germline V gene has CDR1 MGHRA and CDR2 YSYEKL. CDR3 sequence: CASSQGGGPQHF. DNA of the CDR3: TGCGCCAGCAGCCAAGGGGGGGGGCCCCAGCATTTT.

The DNA for the CDR3 is TGTGCCAGCAGCTTCGGGGGGGTGGCAGATACGCAGTATTTT. Protein sequence: CASSFGGVADTQYF. The V gene is TRBV5-4, the J gene TRBJ2-3; TRBD2 agrees at 8 bases. The CDR3 loop spans 14 amino acids. V was pared by 2 bases and J by 4 bases, with 3 bases of the junction left unmatched. Germline-derived CDR1 and CDR2 are SGHNT and YYREEE (reference sequence).

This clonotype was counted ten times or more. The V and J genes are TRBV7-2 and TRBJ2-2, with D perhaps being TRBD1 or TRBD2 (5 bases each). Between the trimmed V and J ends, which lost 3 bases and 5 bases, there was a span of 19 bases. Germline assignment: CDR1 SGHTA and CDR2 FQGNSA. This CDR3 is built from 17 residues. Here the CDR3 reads CASSFAFTGGRTGELFF. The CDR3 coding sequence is TGTGCCAGCAGCTTCGCGTTCACTGGGGGAAGGACCGGGGAGCTGTTTTTT.

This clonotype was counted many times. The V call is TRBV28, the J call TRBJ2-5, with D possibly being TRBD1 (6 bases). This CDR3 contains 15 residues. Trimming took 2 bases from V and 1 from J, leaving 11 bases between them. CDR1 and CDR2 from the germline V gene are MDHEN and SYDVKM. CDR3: CASSLHRASQETQYF. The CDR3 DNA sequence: TGTGCCAGCAGTTTACACAGGGCCAGCCAAGAGACCCAGTACTTC.

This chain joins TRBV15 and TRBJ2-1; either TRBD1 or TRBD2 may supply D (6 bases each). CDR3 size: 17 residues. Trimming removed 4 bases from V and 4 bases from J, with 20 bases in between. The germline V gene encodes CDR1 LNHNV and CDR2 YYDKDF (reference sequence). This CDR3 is CATSTTWGAEDYNEQFF. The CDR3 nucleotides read TGTGCCACCAGCACAACTTGGGGGGCGGAAGATTACAATGAGCAGTTCTTC. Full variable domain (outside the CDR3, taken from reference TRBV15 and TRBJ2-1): DAMVIQNPRYQVTQFGKPVTLSCSQTLNHNVMYWYQQKSSQAPKLLFHYYDKDFNNEADTPDNFQSRRPNTSFCFLDIRSPGLGDTAMYLCATSTTWGAEDYNEQFFGPGTRLTVL.

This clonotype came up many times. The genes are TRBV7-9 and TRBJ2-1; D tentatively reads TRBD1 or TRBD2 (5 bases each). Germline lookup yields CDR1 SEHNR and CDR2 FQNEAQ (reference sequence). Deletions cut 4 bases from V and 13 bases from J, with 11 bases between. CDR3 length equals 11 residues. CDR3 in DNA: TGTGCCAGCAGCTCCGAGGGGCGTCAGTTCTTC. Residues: CASSSEGRQFF. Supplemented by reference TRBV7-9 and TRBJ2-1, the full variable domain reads DTGVSQNPRHKITKRGQNVTFRCDPISEHNRLYWYRQTLGQGPEFLTYFQNEAQLEKSRLLSDRFSAERPKGSFSTLEIQRTEQGDSAMYLCASSSEGRQFFGPGTRLTVL.

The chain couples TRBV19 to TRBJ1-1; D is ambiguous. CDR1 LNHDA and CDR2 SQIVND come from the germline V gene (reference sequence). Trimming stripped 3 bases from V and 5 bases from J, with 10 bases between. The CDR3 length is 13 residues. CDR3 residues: CASSMTGSTEAFF. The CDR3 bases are TGTGCCAGTAGTATGACTGGGTCTACTGAAGCTTTCTTT. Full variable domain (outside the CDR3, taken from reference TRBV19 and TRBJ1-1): DGGITQSPKYLFRKEGQNVTLSCEQNLNHDAMYWYRQDPGQGLRLIYYSQIVNDFQKGDIAEGYSVSREKKESFPLTVTSAQKNPTAFYLCASSMTGSTEAFFGQGTRLTVV.

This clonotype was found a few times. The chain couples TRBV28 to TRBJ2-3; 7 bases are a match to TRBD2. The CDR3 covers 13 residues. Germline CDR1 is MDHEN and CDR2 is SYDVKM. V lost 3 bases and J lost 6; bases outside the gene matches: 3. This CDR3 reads CASSFVGGDTQYF. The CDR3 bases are TGTGCCAGCAGTTTTGTCGGGGGGGATACGCAGTATTTT. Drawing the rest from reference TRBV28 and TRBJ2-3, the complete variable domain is DVKVTQSSRYLVKRTGEKVFLECVQDMDHENMFWYRQDPGLGLRLIYFSYDVKMKEKGDIPEGYSVSREKKERFSLILESASTNQTSMYLCASSFVGGDTQYFGPGTRLTVL.

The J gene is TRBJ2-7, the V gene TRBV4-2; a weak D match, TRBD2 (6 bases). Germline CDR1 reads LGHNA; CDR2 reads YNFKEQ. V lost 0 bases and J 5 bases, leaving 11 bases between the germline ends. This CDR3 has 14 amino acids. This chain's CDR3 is CASSQDPGEDEQYF. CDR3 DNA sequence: TGTGCCAGCAGCCAAGACCCCGGGGAGGACGAGCAGTACTTC.

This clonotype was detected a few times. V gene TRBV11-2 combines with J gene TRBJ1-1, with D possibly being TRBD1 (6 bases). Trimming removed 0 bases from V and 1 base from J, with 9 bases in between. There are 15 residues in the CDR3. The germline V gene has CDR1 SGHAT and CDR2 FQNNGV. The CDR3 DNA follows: TGTGCCAGCAGCTTAGAAGGGGGATGGAACACTGAAGCTTTCTTT. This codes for CASSLEGGWNTEAFF.

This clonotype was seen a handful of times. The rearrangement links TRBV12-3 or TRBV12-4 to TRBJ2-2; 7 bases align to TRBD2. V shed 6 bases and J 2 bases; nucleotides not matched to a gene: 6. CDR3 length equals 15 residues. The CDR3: CASSFGTTNTGELFF. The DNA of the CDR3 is TGTGCCAGCAGCTTCGGGACTACCAACACCGGGGAGCTGTTTTTT.

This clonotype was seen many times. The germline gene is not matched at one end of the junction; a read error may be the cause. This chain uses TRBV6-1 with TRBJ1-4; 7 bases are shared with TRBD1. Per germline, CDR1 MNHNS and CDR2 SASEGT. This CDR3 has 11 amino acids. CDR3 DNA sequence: TGTGCCAGCACATTGGGACAGTTAATCGTTTTT. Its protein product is CASTLGQLIVF.

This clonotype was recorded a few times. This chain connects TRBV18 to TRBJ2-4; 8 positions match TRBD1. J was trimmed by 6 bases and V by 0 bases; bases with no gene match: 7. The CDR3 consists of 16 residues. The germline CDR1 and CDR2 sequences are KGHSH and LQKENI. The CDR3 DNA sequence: TGTGCCAGCTCACCACCGGGCAGGGGGCGCGGAAACATTCAGTACTTC. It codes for CASSPPGRGRGNIQYF. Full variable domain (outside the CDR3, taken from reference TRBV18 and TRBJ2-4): NAGVMQNPRHLVRRRGQEARLRCSPMKGHSHVYWYRQLPEEGLKFMVYLQKENIIDESGMPKERFSAEFPKEGPSILRIQQVVRGDSAAYFCASSPPGRGRGNIQYFGAGTRLSVL.

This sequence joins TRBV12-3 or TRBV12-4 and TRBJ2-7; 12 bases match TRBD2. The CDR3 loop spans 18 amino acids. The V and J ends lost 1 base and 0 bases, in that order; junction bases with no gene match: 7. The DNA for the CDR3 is TGTGCCAGCAGTTTAGTTTTCAGGACTAGCGGGAACTCCTACGAGCAGTACTTC. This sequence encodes CASSLVFRTSGNSYEQYF.

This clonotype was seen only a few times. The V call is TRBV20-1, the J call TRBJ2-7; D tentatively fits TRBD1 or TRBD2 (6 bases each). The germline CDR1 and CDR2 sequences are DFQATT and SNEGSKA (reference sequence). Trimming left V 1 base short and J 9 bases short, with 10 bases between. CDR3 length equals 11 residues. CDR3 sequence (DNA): TGCAGTGCTAGAGGACAGGAGGGGCAGTACTTC. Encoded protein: CSARGQEGQYF.

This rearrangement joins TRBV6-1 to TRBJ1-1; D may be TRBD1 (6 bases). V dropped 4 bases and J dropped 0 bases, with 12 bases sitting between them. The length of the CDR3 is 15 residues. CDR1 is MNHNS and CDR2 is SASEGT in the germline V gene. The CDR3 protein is CASSGQGSMNTEAFF. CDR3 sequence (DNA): TGTGCCAGCAGTGGGCAGGGGAGCATGAACACTGAAGCTTTCTTT.

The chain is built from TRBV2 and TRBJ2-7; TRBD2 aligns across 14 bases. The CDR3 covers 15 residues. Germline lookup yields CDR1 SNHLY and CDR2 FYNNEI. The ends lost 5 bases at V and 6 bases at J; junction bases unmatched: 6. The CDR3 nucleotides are TGTGCCAGCAGTTCGACTAGCGGGGGGGCCGCCGAGCAGTACTTC. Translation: CASSSTSGGAAEQYF.

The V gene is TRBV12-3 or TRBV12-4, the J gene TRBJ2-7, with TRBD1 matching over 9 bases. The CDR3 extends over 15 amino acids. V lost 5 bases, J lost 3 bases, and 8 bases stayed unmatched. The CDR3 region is CASSPPGTGFYEQYF. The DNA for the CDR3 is TGTGCCAGCAGTCCCCCCGGGACAGGGTTCTACGAGCAGTACTTC.

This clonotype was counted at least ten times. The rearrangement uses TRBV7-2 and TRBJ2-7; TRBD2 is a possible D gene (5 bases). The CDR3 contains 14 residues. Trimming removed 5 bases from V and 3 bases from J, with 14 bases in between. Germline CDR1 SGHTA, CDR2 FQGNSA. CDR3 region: CASSPVGGGYEQYF. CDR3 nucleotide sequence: TGTGCCAGCAGCCCCGTAGGAGGCGGCTACGAGCAGTACTTC.

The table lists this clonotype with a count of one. CDR3 loop: CSVETAGVLETQYF. For the CDR3, the DNA is TGCAGCGTTGAGACGGCGGGGGTTCTAGAGACCCAGTACTTC. This chain connects TRBV29-1 to TRBJ2-5; TRBD2 matches at 7 bases. There are 14 residues in the CDR3. The J segment lost 4 bases and the V segment lost 3 bases, leaving 8 bases of the junction unmatched. Germline CDR1 and CDR2: SQVTM and ANQGSEA.

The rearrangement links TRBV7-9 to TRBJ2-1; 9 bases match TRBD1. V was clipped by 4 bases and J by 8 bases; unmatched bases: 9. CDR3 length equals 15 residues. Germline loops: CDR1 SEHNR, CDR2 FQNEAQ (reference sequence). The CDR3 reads CASSSPGTGRDEQFF. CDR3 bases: TGTGCCAGCAGCTCCCCCGGGACAGGGAGGGATGAGCAGTTCTTC.

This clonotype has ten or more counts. CDR3 nucleotides: TGCAGTGCTAGAGAAGGACCGATTATTAGCAATCAGCCCCAGCATTTT. This translates into CSAREGPIISNQPQHF. This rearrangement joins TRBV20-1 to TRBJ1-5, with D unresolved. Germline V gives CDR1 DFQATT, CDR2 SNEGSKA (reference sequence). This CDR3 is built from 16 residues. V was trimmed by 0 bases and J by 0 bases, leaving 12 bases between them.

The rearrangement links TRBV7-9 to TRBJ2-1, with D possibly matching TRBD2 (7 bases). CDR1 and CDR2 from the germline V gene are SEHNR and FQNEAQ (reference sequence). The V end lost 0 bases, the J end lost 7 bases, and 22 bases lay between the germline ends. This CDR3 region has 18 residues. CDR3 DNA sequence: TGTGCCAGCAGCTTAGCGGGGGCCCCCGAGGGGGGGTTTAATGAGCAGTTCTTC. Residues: CASSLAGAPEGGFNEQFF.

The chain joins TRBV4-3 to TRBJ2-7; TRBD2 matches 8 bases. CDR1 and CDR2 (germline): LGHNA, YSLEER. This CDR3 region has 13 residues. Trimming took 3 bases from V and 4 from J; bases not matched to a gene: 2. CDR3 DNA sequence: TGCGCCAGCAGCCACGCGGGGGGATACGAGCAGTACTTC. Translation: CASSHAGGYEQYF.

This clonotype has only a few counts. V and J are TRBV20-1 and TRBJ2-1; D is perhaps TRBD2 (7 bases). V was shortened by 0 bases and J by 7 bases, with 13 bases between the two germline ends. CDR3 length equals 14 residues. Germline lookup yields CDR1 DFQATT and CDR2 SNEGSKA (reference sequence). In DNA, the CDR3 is TGCAGTGCTAGAGACGGGGGGCCGGATAATGAGCAGTTCTTC. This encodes CSARDGGPDNEQFF.

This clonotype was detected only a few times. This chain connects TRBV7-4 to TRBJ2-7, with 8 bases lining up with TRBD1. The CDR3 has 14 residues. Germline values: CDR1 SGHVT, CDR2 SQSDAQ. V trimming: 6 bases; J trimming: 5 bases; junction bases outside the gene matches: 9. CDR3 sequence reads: CASSMADRGHEQYF. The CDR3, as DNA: TGTGCCAGCAGTATGGCCGACAGGGGCCACGAGCAGTACTTC.